A selection of T cell receptor beta chains follows, all from one sample in a study of T cell responses to AZD1222 COVID-19 vaccine. The table came from immunoSEQ multiplex PCR; TCRdb's copy has only in-frame clones and leaves some out. This sample has roughly 100,000 clones, with more than 70% found just once. Here the sequenced sample was peripheral blood, taken on day 0 of AZD1222 vaccination. The source of these receptors is an adult in good health. Both conserved end residues are trimmed from each CDR3. Each record gives: clone size, V gene, J gene, CDR3 protein. Only part of the rows carry a size: once, few, many, or a class if the clone is expanded.

NA	TRBV27	TRBJ1-3	ASSYTGGGSIY
NA	TRBV19	TRBJ1-4	ASSTGQGAHEKLF
NA	TRBV29-1	TRBJ1-2	SVEDEGVGGYT
few	TRBV27	TRBJ2-7	ASSSPEQGAIGEQY
NA	TRBV20-1	TRBJ2-2	SVAIAGELF
NA	TRBV4-1	TRBJ2-1	ASSQDRQGWYEQF
NA	TRBV18	TRBJ1-2	ASSPPRRIYGYT
NA	TRBV28	TRBJ1-2	ASSLSYGYT
few	TRBV5-1	TRBJ2-1	ASSWTSGNNEQF
NA	TRBV29-1	TRBJ1-2	SVERLSQGNYGYT
NA	TRBV18	TRBJ2-7	ASSPSGGYEQY
NA	TRBV7-9	TRBJ2-5	ASSRQGQETQY
NA	TRBV3-1/TRBV3-2	TRBJ2-5	ASSLKDRDLREETQY
NA	TRBV19	TRBJ2-3	ASSSLEGSDTQY